The 17 T cell receptor beta chains below were found in one sample sequenced in a study of human T cells and chemical hapten exposure. Time point meaning: pre-sensitization, week 0. The treatment: therapeutic diphenylcyclopropenone sensitization with weekly scalp DPC. TCRdb processed the RACE reads anew with MiXCR; each CDR3 protein has one entry. The sample comprises approximately 260,000 distinct CDR3 sequences, around 7.3% of which are singletons, and roughly 1.2% rests with the top ten. Sequencing was performed on whole blood, taken in connection with sensitization to the hapten diphenylcyclopropenone (DPC). Receptors originate from a man younger than 30 with alopecia areata. Some clones in this sample may be carry-over from other donors' samples.

This clonotype came up many times. The V gene is TRBV12-3 or TRBV12-4, the J gene TRBJ1-6; no firm D call. The CDR3 is 15 amino acids. Trimming left V 1 base short and J 9 bases short, with 13 bases between. The CDR3 loop reads CASSLDSRLLSPLHF. CDR3 DNA sequence: TGTGCCAGCAGTTTAGATTCTAGGCTCCTTTCACCCCTCCACTTT.

This clonotype has a handful of counts. This chain links TRBV11-2 with TRBJ1-1, with 7 bases aligning to TRBD1. Germline loops: CDR1 SGHAT, CDR2 FQNNGV. CDR3 length: 16 amino acids. The junction had 6 bases not matched to a gene; V was cut back by 2 bases and J by 0 bases. CDR3 protein: CASSLMGQLMNTEAFF. CDR3 nucleotides: TGTGCCAGCAGCTTAATGGGACAGCTTATGAACACTGAAGCTTTCTTT. The complete variable domain, with remaining parts taken from reference TRBV11-2 and TRBJ1-1, reads EAGVAQSPRYKIIEKRQSVAFWCNPISGHATLYWYQQILGQGPKLLIQFQNNGVVDDSQLPKDRFSAERLKGVDSTLKIQPAKLEDSAVYLCASSLMGQLMNTEAFFGQGTRLTVV.

This clonotype was recorded many times. V gene TRBV5-1 combines with J gene TRBJ2-6; no firm D call. The CDR3 spans 16 residues. Looked up from germline, CDR1 is SGHRS and CDR2 is YFSETQ. Deletions cut 4 bases from V and 0 bases from J, with 11 bases between. Written as DNA, the CDR3 is TGCGCCAGCAGCCCCCTTCCGAGCTCTGGGGCCAACGTCCTGACTTTC. It yields the protein CASSPLPSSGANVLTF.

The chain carries TRBV7-2 and TRBJ2-5; D is possibly TRBD1 or TRBD2 (6 bases each). Trimming pared 3 bases from V and 4 bases from J, leaving 12 bases between. The CDR3 consists of 14 residues. CDR1 is SGHTA, CDR2 FQGNSA, per germline. CDR3 in DNA: TGTGCCAGCAGCTTCCCTGGGGGGCGAGAGACCCAGTACTTC. Amino acid sequence: CASSFPGGRETQYF.

This clonotype has a count of ten or more. The V call is TRBV6-2 or TRBV6-3, the J call TRBJ2-1; no definite D call. CDR1 is MNHEY, CDR2 SVGEGT, per germline. This CDR3 has 12 amino acids. Trimming pared 0 bases from V and 14 bases from J, leaving 11 bases between. CDR3 loop: CASSYSNNLEFF. In DNA, the CDR3 is TGTGCCAGCAGTTACTCGAACAACTTGGAGTTCTTC.

The V gene is TRBV5-6, the J gene TRBJ1-2, with a possible D match to TRBD1 (5 bases). This CDR3 has 15 amino acids. V lost 4 bases, J lost 4 bases, and 17 bases lay in between. Germline V gives CDR1 SGHDT, CDR2 YYEEEE. CDR3: CASSPLGVEVYGYTF. CDR3 sequence (DNA): TGTGCCAGCAGCCCACTAGGGGTCGAAGTCTATGGCTACACCTTC.

This clonotype came up many times. The J gene is TRBJ1-6, the V gene TRBV29-1, with 10 bases matching TRBD1. The germline gives CDR1 SQVTM, CDR2 ANQGSEA. The CDR3 loop spans 14 amino acids. The junction had 8 bases not matched to a gene; V was cut back by 7 bases and J by 8 bases. The CDR3 DNA sequence: TGCAGCGCCCAAGCCGGGACAGGGGATTCACCCCTCCACTTT. Translation gives CSAQAGTGDSPLHF.

Notes on this clonotype: The conserved closing phenylalanine or tryptophan is absent in this CDR3, likely reflecting a read error. CDR3 sequence reads: CASSAHLTGPYNSPLHS. As DNA, the CDR3 is TGTGCCAGCAGCGCCCACCTAACGGGACCCTATAATTCACCCCTCCACTCT. The chain couples TRBV9 to TRBJ1-6; the D gene is possibly TRBD1 (5 bases). CDR3 length: 17 amino acids. V lost 3 bases and J 2 bases, leaving 15 bases between the germline ends. Germline CDR1 and CDR2: SGDLS and YYNGEE.

The chain carries TRBV6-5 and TRBJ2-2, with 7 bases that match TRBD1. Germline V CDR1 and CDR2: MNHEY, SVGAGI. The CDR3 has 15 amino acids. Trimming took 5 bases from V and 1 from J; bases not matched to a gene: 4. For the CDR3, the DNA is TGTGCCAGCAGTCACCGGGACAGGAACACCGGGGAGCTGTTTTTT. Translated, it gives CASSHRDRNTGELFF.

This clonotype has just a few counts. The chain links TRBV4-1 to TRBJ1-2; D gene ambiguous. In germline, CDR1 is MGHRA, CDR2 YSYEKL. V was trimmed by 4 bases and J by 5 bases, leaving 17 bases between them. This CDR3 contains 15 residues. CDR3 DNA: TGCGCCAGCAGCCCGATCGGGAGGAGCGGGTATGGCTACACCTTC. Protein product: CASSPIGRSGYGYTF.

The rearrangement uses TRBV10-3 and TRBJ2-7; D is uncertain. The CDR3 runs to 11 residues. Looked up from germline, CDR1 is ENHRY and CDR2 is SYGVKD. With 6 bases removed from V and 3 bases from J, the gap between germline ends came to 6 bases. CDR3 residues: CAIRDDYEQYV. For the CDR3, the DNA is TGTGCCATCAGGGACGACTACGAGCAGTACGTC.

The chain combines TRBV5-4 with TRBJ2-5, with D possibly matching TRBD1 (5 bases). Germline V gene data show CDR1 as SGHNT and CDR2 as YYREEE (reference sequence). CDR3 length equals 13 residues. V dropped 3 bases and J dropped 4 bases, with 10 bases sitting between them. CDR3 sequence (DNA): TGTGCCAGCAGCTCGGACATAGGAGAGACCCAGTACTTC. Its protein is CASSSDIGETQYF. Looking up the rest from reference TRBV5-4 and TRBJ2-5 gives the full variable domain: ETGVTQSPTHLIKTRGQQVTLRCSSQSGHNTVSWYQQALGQGPQFIFQYYREEENGRGNFPPRFSGLQFPNYSSELNVNALELDDSALYLCASSSDIGETQYFGPGTRLLVL.

This clonotype has only a few counts. The J gene is TRBJ2-1, the V gene TRBV6-5; tentatively, D is TRBD1 or TRBD2 (5 bases each). CDR3 length equals 14 residues. The V gene lost 3 bases and the J gene lost 6 bases, with 12 bases spanning the gap. CDR1 and CDR2 from the germline V gene are MNHEY and SVGAGI. CDR3 in amino acids: CASSYHGDRNEQFF. In nucleotides, the CDR3 is TGTGCCAGCAGTTATCATGGGGACCGCAATGAGCAGTTCTTC.

This clonotype was counted ten times or more. The chain employs TRBV6-4 and TRBJ1-5; D remains ambiguous. This CDR3 is built from 15 residues. Trimming took 4 bases from V and 5 from J, leaving 15 bases between them. Germline CDR1 and CDR2: MRHNA and SNTAGT. CDR3 nucleotide sequence: TGTGCCAGCAGTGGGACGTACGGAGGCGATCAGCCCCAGCATTTT. This encodes CASSGTYGGDQPQHF.

This clonotype was picked up many times. The chain uses TRBV10-3 and TRBJ1-5, with D uncertain. The CDR3 runs 15 residues. Trimming took 4 bases from V and 5 from J, leaving 15 bases between them. Per germline, CDR1 ENHRY and CDR2 SYGVKD. CDR3 sequence: CAISADKGKDQPQHF. CDR3 nucleotides: TGTGCCATCAGTGCCGACAAGGGTAAAGATCAGCCCCAGCATTTT.

The chain carries TRBV9 and TRBJ2-1; D is ambiguous. The CDR3 extends over 15 amino acids. V was trimmed by 0 bases and J by 8 bases, leaving 15 bases between them. The germline CDR1 and CDR2 sequences are SGDLS and YYNGEE. The CDR3 is CASSVGLGIVHEQFF. The CDR3 nucleotides read TGTGCCAGCAGCGTAGGTCTAGGTATCGTTCATGAGCAGTTCTTC.

This clonotype was seen more than once but under ten times. The rearrangement links TRBV7-9 to TRBJ2-7; D is perhaps TRBD2 (6 bases). The V gene lost 4 bases and the J gene lost 1 base, with 11 bases spanning the gap. Germline CDR1 reads SEHNR; CDR2 reads FQNEAQ (reference sequence). The length of the CDR3 is 14 residues. CDR3: CASSSGGESYEQYF. CDR3 coding DNA: TGTGCCAGCAGCTCAGGAGGGGAATCCTACGAGCAGTACTTC.